This TCR beta chain derives from a study of shared clonotypes between healthy human individuals. Study-level information: Three plates each covered CD4 naive and memory; CD8 naive two, CD8 memory one.

Generated by immunoSEQ multiplex PCR, the TCRdb table keeps only in-frame clones and is missing some. This table holds about 1 million clones, around 82% found once. The donor cohort consisted entirely of Caucasian adults residing in Nashville, Tennessee. V lost 6 bases and J lost 2, with 20 bases in between. The germline V gene encodes CDR1 MDHEN and CDR2 SYDVKM. The CDR3 is 16 amino acids. This receptor was taken from a man between 18 and 29 years old in good health. Some clones in this sample may be carry-over from other donors' samples. The gene calls are TRBV28 and TRBJ2-7; D tentatively fits TRBD1 or TRBD2 (5 bases each). The sequenced sample consisted of memory CD4+ T cells from PBMCs. The subset: CD45RA-negative fraction. The CDR3 loop is CASSPTRGAGAYEQYF. CDR3 coding DNA: TGTGCCAGCAGCCCTACCAGAGGGGCCGGGGCCTACGAGCAGTACTTC.